This T cell receptor beta chain was sequenced during a study of CD8+CD57+ T cells in acquired aplastic anemia (dated by TCRdb to 2016 to 2018). Concerning the study at large: DNA extracted from sorted CD4+ and CD8+ cells had a mean of roughly 3 ug, with a range of 0.2 to 27.4 ug. A CD8+CD57+ expansion meant a frequency higher than the mean frequency seen in healthy subjects. Findings and caveats that apply to the study as a whole: Roughly 29 CD8+ CDR3 sequences were found in both patients and controls but appeared to be highly expressed in patients and within the immunodominant clones of the patients. CD8+ Simpson's diversity did not differ significantly between patients and healthy controls (P=0.060).

This clonotype occurred a few times. Its antigen has not been determined. At one end the junction does not follow the germline gene, possibly because of a read error. The CDR3, from cysteine to phenylalanine, totals 12 residues. The DNA shown is the 36-base CDR3, in frame from base 1. CDR1 and CDR2, per the germline V gene (reference sequence), are SEHNR and FQNEAQ. Expansion of CD8+CD57+ cells had been shown by flow cytometry in the patients chosen for sequencing. Severe acquired aplastic anemia was diagnosed in all patients according to International Study of Aplastic Anemia and Agranulocytosis and Camitta criteria. No therapy had been received by the patients at the time of blood sampling. In this study, sorted CD4+ and CD8+ T cells from the blood of healthy subjects and of severe aplastic anemia patients had their TCR repertoires deep-sequenced. Patients were enrolled under clinicaltrials.gov protocols 00001620, 01623167, 00001397, 00071045, 00081523 and 00961064 in the USA. Ficoll-Paque density gradient centrifugation was used to isolate peripheral blood mononuclear cells. Before DNA extraction, CD4+ and CD8+ T cells were sorted with FACS or magnetic beads.

Profiling of TCR beta VDJ combinations and CDR3 sequences used genomic DNA as the template. TCR repertoire sequencing was run on an Illumina HiSeq 2000. Processing in the source paper ran as follows. TRBV/TRBJ rearrangement plots, CDR3 size and DJ length profiles, and Simpson's diversity index were used to evaluate the repertoires. Whichever DNA sequence was most abundant in the deep sequencing data was defined as the immunodominant clone. CDR3 amino acid sequences were checked for sharing across subjects and were also compared against the VDJdb database and published repertoires. TCRdb handled the public reads itself, with Q25 trimming in fastp and clone calling in MiXCR, and kept productive beta chains. Every distinct CDR3 protein forms one entry, paired with its most common genes and DNA. The V and J calls shown here were made by TCRdb, not taken from the authors' results. A total of under 350,000 distinct CDR3 sequences appear in this sample, 56% of them only once. Approximately 1.2% of the sample is in the top ten clones.

The TCR originated in a human donor with aplastic anemia. The V and J genes are TRBV7-9 and TRBJ1-3; there is no confident call for the D gene. The source material was sorted CD4+, CD8+, or CD8+CD57+ T cells (not recorded which) from PBMCs. The nucleotide sequence is TGTGCCAGCGACGAGGGTTCAGACACCATATACTTT. Translated, this gives CASDEGSDTIYF.